These 27 T cell receptor beta chains were sequenced from one sample in a study of blood T cell repertoires in COVID-19. Here immunoSEQ multiplex PCR was the method, and the copy in TCRdb shows in-frame clones only, minus some. The table lists fewer than 200,000 clones, about nine tenths of them singletons. What was sequenced was PBMCs or T cells enriched from blood (not recorded which). These receptors were collected from a woman between 18 and 29 years old who had recovered from COVID-19.

This chain links TRBV4-3 with TRBJ2-3; maybe TRBD2 (6 bases). This CDR3 region has 15 residues. Germline V lookup: CDR1 LGHNA, CDR2 YSLEER. Between the trimmed V and J ends, which lost 4 bases and 2 bases, there was a span of 13 bases. CDR3 region: CASSRLDSSTDTQYF. Here the CDR3 DNA reads TGCGCCAGCAGCCGACTAGACAGTTCCACAGATACGCAGTATTTT.

The chain has TRBV6-1 and TRBJ2-1; no reliable D call. V lost 1 base to trimming and J lost 3 bases, with 4 bases between them. CDR3 length equals 13 residues. The V gene's germline CDR1 is MNHNS and CDR2 SASEGT. CDR3: CASSEGGYNEQFF. Written as DNA, the CDR3 is TGTGCCAGCAGTGAAGGAGGCTACAATGAGCAGTTCTTC.

The chain recombines TRBV20-1 with TRBJ2-7, with 7 bases that match TRBD2. J lost 7 bases, V lost 6 bases, and 6 bases had no gene match. The CDR3 is made up of 11 amino acids. The germline V gene encodes CDR1 DFQATT and CDR2 SNEGSKA (reference sequence). The CDR3 DNA sequence: TGCAGTGCGGGAGGGCCTTCAGAGCAGTACTTC. Protein product: CSAGGPSEQYF.

V and J are TRBV28 and TRBJ2-2; 11 nucleotides align to TRBD1. J was trimmed by 7 bases and V by 2 bases; bases with no gene match: 6. CDR1 is MDHEN and CDR2 is SYDVKM in the germline V gene. The CDR3 has 16 amino acids. CDR3 coding DNA: TGTGCCAGCAGTTTACGGACAGGGGGCGCCGGCGGGGAGCTGTTTTTT. Residues: CASSLRTGGAGGELFF.

The genes are TRBV5-1 and TRBJ2-1, with 7 bases that match TRBD2. The V gene's germline CDR1 is SGHRS and CDR2 YFSETQ. The CDR3 sequence is 15 residues long. Germline trimming cut 5 bases from V and 9 bases from J; bases unmatched to any gene: 14. CDR3 DNA: TGCGCCAGCAGGGCGACAGCGGGGACGTATGGTGAGCAGTTCTTC. Translated, it gives CASRATAGTYGEQFF.

The chain joins TRBV6-5 to TRBJ1-1; weak D call: TRBD1 (5 bases). There are 15 residues in the CDR3. The germline V gene encodes CDR1 MNHEY and CDR2 SVGAGI. V dropped 7 bases and J dropped 3 bases, with 18 bases sitting between them. CDR3 DNA sequence: TGTGCCAGCAAGGTTGCGGGGCCGAAGGACACTGAAGCTTTCTTT. Translating gives CASKVAGPKDTEAFF.

The J gene is TRBJ2-1, the V gene TRBV6-2 or TRBV6-3, with TRBD2 identical over 11 bases. The CDR3 length is 15 residues. The junction had 5 bases not matched to a gene; V was cut back by 3 bases and J by 7 bases. Germline V gene lookup returns CDR1 MNHEY and CDR2 SVGEGT. Here the CDR3 DNA reads TGTGCCAGCAGTTATGTAGCGGGAGGGTTGAATGAGCAGTTCTTC. It yields the protein CASSYVAGGLNEQFF.

The CDR3 DNA reads TGTGCCAGCAGTTATTCTGTGAACACTGAAGCTTTCTTT. Its protein is CASSYSVNTEAFF. The chain employs TRBV6-5 and TRBJ1-1, with D unresolved. Germline V gene sequence: CDR1 MNHEY, CDR2 SVGAGI. The CDR3 has 13 residues. V lost 3 bases and J lost 0, with 5 bases in between.

The genes are TRBV29-1 and TRBJ1-1; D unclear. Per the germline V gene, CDR1 is SQVTM and CDR2 is ANQGSEA. V lost 7 bases, J lost 1 base, and 10 bases lay in between. The CDR3 loop spans 12 amino acids. The CDR3 reads CSGLRGNTEAFF. In DNA, the CDR3 is TGCAGCGGCTTAAGAGGGAACACTGAAGCTTTCTTT. Looking up the rest from reference TRBV29-1 and TRBJ1-1 gives the full variable domain: SAVISQKPSRDICQRGTSLTIQCQVDSQVTMMFWYRQQPGQSLTLIATANQGSEATYESGFVIDKFPISRPNLTFSTLTVSNMSPEDSSIYLCSGLRGNTEAFFGQGTRLTVV.

With respect to this clone: The junction departs from the called germline gene at one end, perhaps through a read error. The chain combines TRBV7-7 with TRBJ2-5; 7 bases fit TRBD2. This CDR3 has 15 residues. Germline V gene lookup returns CDR1 SSHAT and CDR2 FNYEAQ (reference sequence). This CDR3 is CASSPTGLPGETQYF. As DNA, the CDR3 is TGTGCTAGCAGCCCCACGGGACTACCAGGAGAGACCCAGTACTTC.

The CDR3 is CASRGLSTGGSPYGYTF. CDR3 bases: TGTGCCAGCAGGGGGCTTAGTACAGGGGGCTCTCCCTATGGCTACACCTTC. The chain recombines TRBV25-1 with TRBJ1-2; 9 bases agree with TRBD1. The CDR3 is 17 amino acids. From germline, CDR1 is MGHDK and CDR2 SYGVNS. V dropped 6 bases and J dropped 4; count of bases not matched to a gene: 15.

V usage is TRBV19 and J usage is TRBJ1-2; D is possibly TRBD1 (5 bases). Trimming left V 5 bases short and J 6 bases short, with 19 bases between. Germline V gene sequence: CDR1 LNHDA, CDR2 SQIVND (reference sequence). The CDR3 sequence is 15 residues long. The CDR3 nucleotides are TGTGCCAGTAGTGTCCGACAGTGGACTAGAGATGGCTACACCTTC. This sequence encodes CASSVRQWTRDGYTF.

This chain uses TRBV29-1 with TRBJ1-1, with 7 bases identical to TRBD1. Germline V gene sequence: CDR1 SQVTM, CDR2 ANQGSEA. V dropped 2 bases and J dropped 5; count of bases not matched to a gene: 8. CDR3 size: 14 residues. The CDR3 sequence is CSVERGRGSTEAFF. CDR3 nucleotide sequence: TGCAGCGTTGAAAGGGGCAGGGGGTCAACTGAAGCTTTCTTT.

A single count supports this clone. The chain recombines TRBV19 with TRBJ1-2, with TRBD1 as a possible D gene (5 bases). The CDR3 has 14 residues. Germline CDR1 and CDR2: LNHDA and SQIVND (reference sequence). Trimming shortened V by 5 bases and J by 5 bases, and 15 bases separated the two germline ends. The CDR3 region has the DNA TGTGCCAGTAGTCCCCGGGCAGGGAATTATGGCTACACCTTC. Amino acids: CASSPRAGNYGYTF.

The chain links TRBV2 to TRBJ2-1; possible D gene TRBD1, 6 bases. Between the trimmed V and J ends, which lost 7 bases and 6 bases, there was a span of 10 bases. The germline V gene encodes CDR1 SNHLY and CDR2 FYNNEI. There are 12 residues in the CDR3. CDR3 sequence reads: CASTRGLNEQFF. The DNA for the CDR3 is TGTGCCAGCACCAGGGGTCTCAATGAGCAGTTCTTC.

In this sample, this clone turned up a few times. The chain carries TRBV9 and TRBJ1-1; the match to TRBD1 covers 8 bases. CDR3 length equals 15 residues. Germline-derived CDR1 and CDR2 are SGDLS and YYNGEE. V dropped 3 bases and J dropped 4; count of bases not matched to a gene: 8. The CDR3: CASSATGQGSTEAFF. The CDR3 DNA sequence: TGTGCCAGCAGCGCTACCGGACAGGGATCCACTGAAGCTTTCTTT.

The V and J genes are TRBV2 and TRBJ1-6; tentative D call: TRBD1 (6 bases). Germline-derived CDR1 and CDR2 are SNHLY and FYNNEI. V lost 4 bases and J 6 bases, leaving 13 bases between the germline ends. There are 15 residues in the CDR3. The CDR3 region is CASSGLGGTNSPLHF. CDR3 bases: TGTGCCAGCAGTGGTTTAGGGGGAACTAATTCACCCCTCCACTTT. Filled out from reference TRBV2 and TRBJ1-6, the complete variable domain reads EPEVTQTPSHQVTQMGQEVILRCVPISNHLYFYWYRQILGQKVEFLVSFYNNEISEKSEIFDDQFSVERPDGSNFTLKIRSTKLEDSAMYFCASSGLGGTNSPLHFGNGTRLTVT.

This chain joins TRBV5-6 and TRBJ2-3; perhaps TRBD2 as D (5 bases). There are 16 residues in the CDR3. Germline lookup yields CDR1 SGHDT and CDR2 YYEEEE. V was pared by 1 base and J by 6 bases, with 18 bases between. The CDR3 DNA reads TGTGCCAGCAGCTTGAGTCCGGCGGTTAGAGGGGATACGCAGTATTTT. It is translated as CASSLSPAVRGDTQYF. The whole variable domain, filled in from reference TRBV5-6 and TRBJ2-3, reads DAGVTQSPTHLIKTRGQQVTLRCSPKSGHDTVSWYQQALGQGPQFIFQYYEEEERQRGNFPDRFSGHQFPNYSSELNVNALLLGDSALYLCASSLSPAVRGDTQYFGPGTRLTVL.

In the case of this clone: Germline is not matched at one junction end, which may reflect a read error. This chain uses TRBV3-1 (or the pseudogene TRBV3-2) with TRBJ2-5; 7 bases agree with TRBD2. Per the germline V gene, CDR1 is LGHDT and CDR2 is YNNKEL (reference sequence). The CDR3 consists of 14 residues. DNA of the CDR3: TGTGCCAGGCGGGGGAGCTCCACTCAAGGGACCCAGTACTTC. It codes for CARRGSSTQGTQYF.

CDR3 loop: CASSQGSGPYEQYF. Written as DNA, the CDR3 is TGTGCCAGCAGCCAGGGGTCAGGGCCATACGAGCAGTACTTC. The rearrangement uses TRBV6-2 or TRBV6-3 and TRBJ2-7; possibly TRBD1 for D (6 bases). Germline V gene data show CDR1 as MNHEY and CDR2 as SVGEGT. V was trimmed by 6 bases and J by 4 bases, leaving 16 bases between them. The length of the CDR3 is 14 residues.

J is TRBJ2-3 and V is TRBV5-6; TRBD1 matches at 7 bases. V was clipped by 3 bases and J by 0 bases; unmatched bases: 1. The germline V gene encodes CDR1 SGHDT and CDR2 YYEEEE. CDR3 length: 14 amino acids. CDR3 DNA: TGTGCCAGCAGCTGGACAGGAAGCACAGATACGCAGTATTTT. This codes for CASSWTGSTDTQYF. The complete variable domain, with remaining parts taken from reference TRBV5-6 and TRBJ2-3, reads DAGVTQSPTHLIKTRGQQVTLRCSPKSGHDTVSWYQQALGQGPQFIFQYYEEEERQRGNFPDRFSGHQFPNYSSELNVNALLLGDSALYLCASSWTGSTDTQYFGPGTRLTVL.

CDR3 in amino acids: CASSPWGVGELFF. In nucleotides, the CDR3 is TGCGCCAGCAGCCCCTGGGGGGTCGGGGAGCTGTTTTTT. The chain is built from TRBV5-1 and TRBJ2-2; a weak D match, TRBD2 (6 bases). Trimming left V 4 bases short and J 7 bases short, with 11 bases between. Germline V gene data show CDR1 as SGHRS and CDR2 as YFSETQ. The CDR3 has 13 amino acids. The variable domain in full, completed from reference TRBV5-1 and TRBJ2-2, reads KAGVTQTPRYLIKTRGQQVTLSCSPISGHRSVSWYQQTPGQGLQFLFEYFSETQRNKGNFPGRFSGRQFSNSRSEMNVSTLELGDSALYLCASSPWGVGELFFGEGSRLTVL.

The genes are TRBV10-2 and TRBJ2-7; D is perhaps TRBD1 (6 bases). Per germline, CDR1 WSHSY and CDR2 SAAADI. The CDR3 sequence is 16 residues long. V lost 0 bases, J lost 2 bases, and 14 bases lay in between. The CDR3 protein is CASSESGTNGAYEQYF. In nucleotides, the CDR3 is TGCGCCAGCAGTGAGTCGGGGACAAATGGGGCCTACGAGCAGTACTTC.

This chain uses TRBV9 with TRBJ2-7, with 11 nucleotides matching TRBD2. The germline V gene has CDR1 SGDLS and CDR2 YYNGEE. The CDR3 has 15 residues. The junction had 5 bases not matched to a gene; V was cut back by 0 bases and J by 6 bases. The CDR3 DNA sequence: TGTGCCAGCAGCGTAGGACTAGCGGGGCTGGGCGAGCAGTACTTC. Translation: CASSVGLAGLGEQYF.

The chain couples TRBV7-8 to TRBJ1-1, with no clear D. Trimming stripped 1 base from V and 0 bases from J, with 12 bases between. The CDR3 is 16 residues long. The germline V gene encodes CDR1 SGHVS and CDR2 FQNEAQ. CDR3 DNA: TGTGCCAGCAGCTTAGAACCCGGTCCAATGAACACTGAAGCTTTCTTT. It yields the protein CASSLEPGPMNTEAFF.

This chain connects TRBV7-2 to TRBJ2-4; no clear D gene. Germline loops: CDR1 SGHTA, CDR2 FQGNSA. V was clipped by 7 bases and J by 0 bases, with 19 bases between them. The CDR3 extends over 17 amino acids. The CDR3 DNA reads as TGTGCCAGCACCCCCCTACTTGGTTTCGAAGCCAAAAACATTCAGTACTTC. Encoded protein: CASTPLLGFEAKNIQYF.

The chain recombines TRBV6-4 with TRBJ1-1; TRBD1 matches at 9 bases. The ends lost 0 bases at V and 4 bases at J; junction bases unmatched: 6. Germline assignment: CDR1 MRHNA and CDR2 SNTAGT. This CDR3 comprises 16 residues. CDR3 DNA: TGTGCCAGCAGTGACTCGATGGGACAGGGCGCCACTGAAGCTTTCTTT. This translates into CASSDSMGQGATEAFF.